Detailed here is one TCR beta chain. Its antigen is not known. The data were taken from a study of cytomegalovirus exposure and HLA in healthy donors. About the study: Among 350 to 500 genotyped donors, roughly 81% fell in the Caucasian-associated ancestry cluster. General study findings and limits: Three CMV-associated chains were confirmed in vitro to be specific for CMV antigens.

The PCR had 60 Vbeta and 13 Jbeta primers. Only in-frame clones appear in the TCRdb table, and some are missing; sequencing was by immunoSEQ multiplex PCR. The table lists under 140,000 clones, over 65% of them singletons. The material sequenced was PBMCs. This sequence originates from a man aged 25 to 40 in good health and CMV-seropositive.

The CDR3 nucleotides read TGCGCCAGCAGCCAAGAGGTACAGGGCTTTGCTTTCTTT. Its translation is CASSQEVQGFAFF. The chain has TRBV4-3 and TRBJ1-1, with a tentative D call TRBD1 (6 bases). Trimming pared 0 bases from V and 11 bases from J, leaving 13 bases between. CDR1 is LGHNA and CDR2 is YSLEER in the germline V gene. The CDR3 contains 13 residues.